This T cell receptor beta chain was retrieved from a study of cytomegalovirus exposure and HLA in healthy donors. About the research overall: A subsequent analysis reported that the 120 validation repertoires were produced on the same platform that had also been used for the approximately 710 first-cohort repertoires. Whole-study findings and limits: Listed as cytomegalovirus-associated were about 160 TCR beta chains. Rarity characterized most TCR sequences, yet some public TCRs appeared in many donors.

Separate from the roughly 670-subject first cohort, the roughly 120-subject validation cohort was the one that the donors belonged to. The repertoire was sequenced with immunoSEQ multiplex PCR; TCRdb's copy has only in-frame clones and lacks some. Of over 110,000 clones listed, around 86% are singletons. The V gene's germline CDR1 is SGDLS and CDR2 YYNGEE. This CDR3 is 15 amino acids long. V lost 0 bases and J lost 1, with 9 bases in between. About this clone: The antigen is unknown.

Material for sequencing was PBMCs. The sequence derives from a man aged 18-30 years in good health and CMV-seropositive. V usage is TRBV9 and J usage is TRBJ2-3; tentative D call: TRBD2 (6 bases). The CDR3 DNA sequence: TGTGCCAGCAGCGTAGCGGGAGAAGGCACAGATACGCAGTATTTT. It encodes CASSVAGEGTDTQYF.